This is a list of T cell receptor beta chains from one sample in a study of cytomegalovirus exposure and HLA in healthy donors. Profiling relied on immunoSEQ multiplex PCR, and the TCRdb table lists in-frame clones only, not all of them. The sample holds 100,000 to 150,000 clones; 89% are singletons and the top ten take around 1.2%. The sequencing sample was made of PBMCs. All receptors come from a woman between 18 and 29 years old in good health and CMV-seronegative. CDR3s include the opening cysteine and the closing phenylalanine or tryptophan. The D gene is left open where the match is weak. Clone sizes are given selectively: once, few, many, or a class where the clone is expanded.

clone_size,j_call,v_call,d_call,cdr3_nt,cdr3_aa
NA,TRBJ2-5,TRBV5-4,TRBD2,TGTGCCAGCAGCCCACCGGGGGGGCCATTAGAGACCCAGTACTTC,CASSPPGGPLETQYF
NA,TRBJ1-4,TRBV2,TRBD1,TGTGCCAGCAGTGGGGGACAGGGATTTGAAAAACTGTTTTTT,CASSGGQGFEKLFF
NA,TRBJ2-3,TRBV29-1,TRBD1,TGCAGCGTTGAGGGGACAGGGGACGCAGATACGCAGTATTTT,CSVEGTGDADTQYF
NA,TRBJ2-1,TRBV14,NA,TGTGCCAGCAGCCAAGGACCGGGTGAGCAGTTCTTC,CASSQGPGEQFF
NA,TRBJ1-6,TRBV4-1,NA,TGCGCCAGCAGCCAAGTACAGGTGGATTCACCCCTCCACTTT,CASSQVQVDSPLHF
NA,TRBJ2-7,TRBV11-1,NA,TGTGCCAGCAGCGCTGGGGGGGGGCCCTACGAGCAGTACTTC,CASSAGGGPYEQYF
NA,TRBJ2-3,TRBV6-1,TRBD1,TGTGCCAGCAGTGAACTGACAGGGGCCCAAAGCACAGATACGCAGTATTTT,CASSELTGAQSTDTQYF
NA,TRBJ1-1,TRBV4-1,TRBD1,TGCGCCAGCAGCCCAGGGACAGGGATCAACACTGAAGCTTTCTTT,CASSPGTGINTEAFF
NA,TRBJ1-2,TRBV7-9,TRBD1,TGTGCCAGCAGCTTAGACGGCAGGGGGGACAATGGCTACACCTTC,CASSLDGRGDNGYTF
NA,TRBJ2-7,TRBV25-1,TRBD1,TGTGCCAGCAGTGAAGGGGACAGGGGGCGTCAGTACTTC,CASSEGDRGRQYF
NA,TRBJ2-5,TRBV5-1,TRBD2,TGCGCCAGCAGCGAGATAGCGGGGGCCGAGACCCAGTACTTC,CASSEIAGAETQYF
NA,TRBJ1-2,TRBV18,NA,TGTGCCAGCTCAGAGTCACAGAGTCAGATCTATGGCTACACCTTC,CASSESQSQIYGYTF
once,TRBJ1-5,TRBV18,NA,TGTGCCAGCTCAGAGTATGGTCAGCGCCAGCATTTT,CASSEYGQRQHF
few,TRBJ1-2,TRBV7-9,NA,TGTGCCAGCAGCTTCACAAACTATGGCTACACCTTC,CASSFTNYGYTF
NA,TRBJ2-7,TRBV2,TRBD1,TGTGCCAGCGGGCAGGGGGCCTACGAGCAGTACTTC,CASGQGAYEQYF
NA,TRBJ1-2,TRBV2,NA,TGTGCCAGCAGAGTTCCAGGGTCCCTGGGGTATGGCTACACCTTC,CASRVPGSLGYGYTF
NA,TRBJ2-7,TRBV7-2,TRBD2,TGTGCCAGCACCCCGGGACTAGCAACCTACGAGCAGTACTTC,CASTPGLATYEQYF
NA,TRBJ1-4,TRBV5-4,TRBD1,TGTGCCAGCAGCTCGGGACAGCTTAATGAAAAACTGTTTTTT,CASSSGQLNEKLFF
NA,TRBJ2-7,TRBV4-2,TRBD2,TGTGCCAGCAGCCAAGGGGGACTAGCGGGGGGAGTATACGAGCAGTACTTC,CASSQGGLAGGVYEQYF
NA,TRBJ2-7,TRBV28,TRBD2,TGTGCCAGCAGGGGGGGGTTGTCTGAAGCCCTCTACGAGCAGTACTTC,CASRGGLSEALYEQYF
NA,TRBJ2-7,TRBV18,NA,TGTGCCAGCTCACCAAGTAGGACAGCCTCCTACGAGCAGTACTTC,CASSPSRTASYEQYF
NA,TRBJ2-5,TRBV10-3,NA,TGTGCCATCAGTGAGTCCCTGGCGGCGGGTGAGACCCAGTACTTC,CAISESLAAGETQYF
NA,TRBJ1-1,TRBV2,NA,TGTGCCAGCAGGCCACAGCCGAACACTGAAGCTTTCTTT,CASRPQPNTEAFF
NA,TRBJ2-3,TRBV5-1,TRBD2,TGCGCCAGCAGCTTTTTCGGGACTAGCGGGGGGCCTAGCACAGATACGCAGTATTTT,CASSFFGTSGGPSTDTQYF
NA,TRBJ2-2,TRBV7-2,NA,TGTGCCAGCAGCTTACATATGGCAGGGGTGGACACCGGGGAGCTGTTTTTT,CASSLHMAGVDTGELFF
NA,TRBJ2-5,TRBV6-6,TRBD1,TGTGCCAGCAGTTACATCCAGGGGGCTGGGGAGACCCAGTACTTC,CASSYIQGAGETQYF